This TCR beta chain stems from a study of blood T cell repertoires in COVID-19. Clones were sequenced by immunoSEQ multiplex PCR, and TCRdb holds only the in-frame ones, with some missing. The sample consists of roughly 160,000 clones, roughly 89% of them appearing once. The V end lost 5 bases, the J end lost 0 bases, and 13 bases lay between the germline ends. Germline V gene sequence: CDR1 MNHEY, CDR2 SMNVEV (reference sequence). The CDR3 consists of 15 residues. The sample taken for sequencing was peripheral blood. This receptor was taken from a woman in her sixties or seventies with COVID-19, enrolled during active disease. The chain joins TRBV27 to TRBJ1-1; D possibly corresponds to TRBD1 (6 bases). The CDR3 is CASSRGQTMNTEAFF. The CDR3 DNA is TGTGCCAGCAGTAGAGGACAGACCATGAACACTGAAGCTTTCTTT.